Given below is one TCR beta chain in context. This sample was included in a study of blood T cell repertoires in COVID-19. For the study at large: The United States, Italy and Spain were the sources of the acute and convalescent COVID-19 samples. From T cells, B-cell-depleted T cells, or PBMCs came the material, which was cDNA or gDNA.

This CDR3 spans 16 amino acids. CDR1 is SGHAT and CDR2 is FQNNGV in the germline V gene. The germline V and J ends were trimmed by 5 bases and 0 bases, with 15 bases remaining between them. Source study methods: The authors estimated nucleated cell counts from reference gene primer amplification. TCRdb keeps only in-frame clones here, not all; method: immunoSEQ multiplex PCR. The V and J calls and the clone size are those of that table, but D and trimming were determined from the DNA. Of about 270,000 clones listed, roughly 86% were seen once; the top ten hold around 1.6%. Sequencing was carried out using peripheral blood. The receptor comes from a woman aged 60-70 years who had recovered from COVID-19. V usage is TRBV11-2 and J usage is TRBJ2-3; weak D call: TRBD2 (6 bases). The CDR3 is CASSPRRGTSTDTQYF. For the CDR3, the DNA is TGTGCCAGCAGCCCCCGGCGTGGGACTAGCACAGATACGCAGTATTTT.